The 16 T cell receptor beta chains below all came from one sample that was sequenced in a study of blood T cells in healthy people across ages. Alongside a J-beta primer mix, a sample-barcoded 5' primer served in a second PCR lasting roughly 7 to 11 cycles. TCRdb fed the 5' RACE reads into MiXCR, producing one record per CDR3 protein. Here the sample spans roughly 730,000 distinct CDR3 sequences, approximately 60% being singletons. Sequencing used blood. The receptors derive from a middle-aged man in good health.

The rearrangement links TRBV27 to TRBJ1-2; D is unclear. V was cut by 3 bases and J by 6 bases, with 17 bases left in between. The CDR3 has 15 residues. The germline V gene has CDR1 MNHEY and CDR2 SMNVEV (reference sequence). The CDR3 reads CASSFLDRVPDGYTF. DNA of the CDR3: TGTGCCAGCAGTTTTTTAGACCGTGTACCCGATGGCTACACCTTC.

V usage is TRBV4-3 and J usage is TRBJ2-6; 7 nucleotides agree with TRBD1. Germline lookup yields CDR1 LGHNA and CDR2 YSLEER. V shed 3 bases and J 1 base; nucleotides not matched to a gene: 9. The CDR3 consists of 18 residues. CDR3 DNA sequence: TGCGCCAGCAGCCACTGGACAGGACGAACATCTGGGGCCAACGTCCTGACTTTC. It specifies CASSHWTGRTSGANVLTF.

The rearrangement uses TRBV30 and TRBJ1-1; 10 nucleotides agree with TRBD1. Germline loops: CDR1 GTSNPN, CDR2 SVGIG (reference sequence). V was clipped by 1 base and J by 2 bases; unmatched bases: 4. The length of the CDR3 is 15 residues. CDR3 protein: CAWSAGTGVNTEAFF. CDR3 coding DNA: TGTGCCTGGAGTGCTGGGACAGGGGTTAACACTGAAGCTTTCTTT.

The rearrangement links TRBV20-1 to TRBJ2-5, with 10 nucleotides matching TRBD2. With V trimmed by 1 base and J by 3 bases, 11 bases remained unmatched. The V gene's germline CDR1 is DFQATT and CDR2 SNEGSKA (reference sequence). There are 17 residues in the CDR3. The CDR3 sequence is CSARGHNLGLAEETQYF. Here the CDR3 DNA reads TGCAGTGCTAGAGGTCACAACCTTGGACTAGCGGAAGAGACCCAGTACTTC.

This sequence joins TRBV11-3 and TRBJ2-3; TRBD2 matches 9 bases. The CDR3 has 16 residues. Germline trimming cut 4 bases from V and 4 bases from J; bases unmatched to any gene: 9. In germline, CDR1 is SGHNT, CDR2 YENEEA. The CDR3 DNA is TGTGCCAGCAGCTGGGAACATAGCGGGAGCGCAGATACGCAGTATTTT. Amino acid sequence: CASSWEHSGSADTQYF.

CDR3 in amino acids: CASSVEQAGDTQYF. In nucleotides, the CDR3 is TGTGCCAGCAGTGTAGAGCAAGCTGGAGATACGCAGTATTTT. The rearrangement links TRBV27 to TRBJ2-3; D gene uncertain. The germline V gene has CDR1 MNHEY and CDR2 SMNVEV (reference sequence). This CDR3 comprises 14 residues. Trimming cost V 5 bases and J 5 bases, with 14 bases left between them.

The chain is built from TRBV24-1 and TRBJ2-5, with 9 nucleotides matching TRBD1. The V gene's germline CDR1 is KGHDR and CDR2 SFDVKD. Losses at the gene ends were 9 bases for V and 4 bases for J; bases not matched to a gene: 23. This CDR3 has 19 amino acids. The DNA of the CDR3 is TGTGCCACCCGTAATTACTCTAGCCGGGACAGGGACGTCCGAGAGACCCAGTACTTC. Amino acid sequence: CATRNYSSRDRDVRETQYF.

This chain's CDR3 is CASSYRGEGYNEQYF. The CDR3 DNA follows: TGTGCCAGCAGTTACAGGGGGGAGGGTTACAATGAGCAGTACTTC. The chain recombines TRBV6-6 with TRBJ2-7; tentatively, D is TRBD2 (7 bases). From germline, CDR1 is MNHNY and CDR2 SVGAGI (reference sequence). This CDR3 has 15 residues. V was cut by 2 bases and J by 7 bases, with 18 bases left in between.

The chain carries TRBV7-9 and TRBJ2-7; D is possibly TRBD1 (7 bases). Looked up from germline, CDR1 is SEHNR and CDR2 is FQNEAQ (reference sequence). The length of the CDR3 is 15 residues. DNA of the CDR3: TGTGCAGCGGGTTTCTCCGGGACAGAGCCCTACGAGCAGTACTTC. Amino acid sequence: CAAGFSGTEPYEQYF. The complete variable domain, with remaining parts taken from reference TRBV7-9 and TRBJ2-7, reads DTGVSQNPRHKITKRGQNVTFRCDPISEHNRLYWYRQTLGQGPEFLTYFQNEAQLEKSRLLSDRFSAERPKGSFSTLEIQRTEQGDSAMYLCAAGFSGTEPYEQYFGPGTRLTVT.

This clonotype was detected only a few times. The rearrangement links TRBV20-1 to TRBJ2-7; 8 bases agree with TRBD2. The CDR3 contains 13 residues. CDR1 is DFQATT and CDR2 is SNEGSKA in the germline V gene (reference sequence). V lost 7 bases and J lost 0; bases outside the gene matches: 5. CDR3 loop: CSVRLASSYEQYF. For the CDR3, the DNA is TGCAGTGTCCGACTAGCGAGCTCCTACGAGCAGTACTTC.

The CDR3 nucleotides are TGCAGTGCTAGATCCACTAGCGGGGGGGCTGTAAGTGAGCAGTTCTTC. This codes for CSARSTSGGAVSEQFF. This sequence joins TRBV20-1 and TRBJ2-1; 13 bases match TRBD2. This CDR3 has 16 amino acids. The junction had 10 bases not matched to a gene; V was cut back by 2 bases and J by 9 bases. The germline V gene encodes CDR1 DFQATT and CDR2 SNEGSKA (reference sequence).

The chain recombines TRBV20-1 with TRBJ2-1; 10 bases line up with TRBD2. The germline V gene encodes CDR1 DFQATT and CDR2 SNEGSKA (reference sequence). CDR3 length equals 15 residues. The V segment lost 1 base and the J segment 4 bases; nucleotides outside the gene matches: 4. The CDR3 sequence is CSARGLAGVYNEQFF. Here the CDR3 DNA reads TGCAGTGCTAGAGGCCTAGCGGGAGTGTACAATGAGCAGTTCTTC.

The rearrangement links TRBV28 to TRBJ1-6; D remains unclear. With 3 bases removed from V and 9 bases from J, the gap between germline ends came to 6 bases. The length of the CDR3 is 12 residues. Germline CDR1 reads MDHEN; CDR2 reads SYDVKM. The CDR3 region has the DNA TGTGCCAGCAGTTTCGGGAGTTCACCCCTCCACTTT. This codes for CASSFGSSPLHF.

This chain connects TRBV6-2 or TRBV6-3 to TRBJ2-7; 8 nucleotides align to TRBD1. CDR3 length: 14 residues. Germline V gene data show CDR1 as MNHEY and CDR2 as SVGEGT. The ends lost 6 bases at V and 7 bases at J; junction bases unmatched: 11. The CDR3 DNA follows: TGTGCCAGCAGACCCGGGACAGGAGTAAAGGAGCAGTACTTC. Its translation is CASRPGTGVKEQYF.

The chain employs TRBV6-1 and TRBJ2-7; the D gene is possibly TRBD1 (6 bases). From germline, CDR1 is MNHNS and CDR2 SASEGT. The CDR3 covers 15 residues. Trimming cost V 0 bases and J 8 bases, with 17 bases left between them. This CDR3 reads CASSEADRSAPKQYF. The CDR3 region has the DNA TGTGCCAGCAGTGAAGCTGACAGGTCAGCCCCTAAGCAGTACTTC.

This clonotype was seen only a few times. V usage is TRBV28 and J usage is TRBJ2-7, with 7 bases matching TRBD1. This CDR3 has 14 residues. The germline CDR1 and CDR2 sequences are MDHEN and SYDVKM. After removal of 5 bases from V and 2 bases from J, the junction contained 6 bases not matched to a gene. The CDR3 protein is CASSPPQGAYEQYF. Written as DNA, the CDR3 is TGTGCCAGCAGTCCTCCCCAGGGGGCCTACGAGCAGTACTTC.